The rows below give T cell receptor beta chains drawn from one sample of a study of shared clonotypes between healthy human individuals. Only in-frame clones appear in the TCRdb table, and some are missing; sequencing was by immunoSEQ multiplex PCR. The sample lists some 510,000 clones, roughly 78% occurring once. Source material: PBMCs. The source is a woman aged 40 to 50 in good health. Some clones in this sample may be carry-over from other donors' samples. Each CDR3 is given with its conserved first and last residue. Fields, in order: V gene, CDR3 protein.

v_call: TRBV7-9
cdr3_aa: CASSTGQGLALYEKLFF

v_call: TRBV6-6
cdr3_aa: CASSPHIYNEQFF

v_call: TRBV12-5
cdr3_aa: CASGLSPWGSYNEQFF

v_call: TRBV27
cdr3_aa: CASSTRDSSIGNIYEQYF

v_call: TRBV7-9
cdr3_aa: CASSQGYGYTF

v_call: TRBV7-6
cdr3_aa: CASSYNPDSLETQYF

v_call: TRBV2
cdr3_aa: CASSERVAGYTF

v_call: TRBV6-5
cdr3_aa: CASSYSRGGNEQFF

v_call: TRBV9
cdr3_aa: CASSVGAYTYEQYF

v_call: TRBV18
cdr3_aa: CASSPSSGWSYEQYF

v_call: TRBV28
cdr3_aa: CASRAGFEQYF

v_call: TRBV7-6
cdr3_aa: CASSLGIDSGNTIYF

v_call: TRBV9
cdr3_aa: CASSVSREQFF

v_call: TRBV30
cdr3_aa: CAWSVTGTNYGYTF

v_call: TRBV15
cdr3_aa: CATSRGKDIVYGYTF

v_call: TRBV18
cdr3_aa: CASSPPGSRGDHEQYF

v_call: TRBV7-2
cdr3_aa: CASSLLAGAGGANVLTF

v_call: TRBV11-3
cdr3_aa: CASSRGVSGRSGQDTQYF

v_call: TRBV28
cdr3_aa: CASSSTRDTPGELFF

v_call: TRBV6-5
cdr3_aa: CASSSTSYEQFF

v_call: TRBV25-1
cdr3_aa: CASSGQPNSPLHF

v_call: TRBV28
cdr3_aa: CASSLRQANEKLFF

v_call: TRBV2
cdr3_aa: CAKKDAGGTGNTIYF

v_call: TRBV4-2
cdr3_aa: CASSQGQIQETQYF

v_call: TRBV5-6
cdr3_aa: CASSLNRGRAEAFF

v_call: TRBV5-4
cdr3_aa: CASSLGGTSTDTQYF

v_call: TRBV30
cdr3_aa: CAWSNLSGNTIYF

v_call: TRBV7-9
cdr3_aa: CASSYTTEADGYTF

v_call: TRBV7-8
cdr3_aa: CASRSLYEQYF

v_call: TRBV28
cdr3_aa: CASSLPRVLYGYTF

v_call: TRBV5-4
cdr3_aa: CASSGELAGKGEQYF